This paragraph covers one T cell receptor (beta chain) sequence. This clone's antigen is unknown. The input lacks base qualities; no much larger clone sits a single base away. The data were taken from a study of cytomegalovirus exposure and HLA in healthy donors (dated 2017 in TCRdb). Looking at the study overall: An earlier analysis of roughly 570 of the donors reported over 250 Gb of sequence data and approximately 120 million unique TCR beta sequences obtained from some 170 million T cells. The study aimed to test whether signatures of past pathogen exposure could be identified by cataloging public T cell receptors. An early release covering some 640 HLA-typed donors comprised about 300 gigabases of sequencing data and 85 million to 100 million unique TCR sequences. Donor age, sex, ethnicity and CMV serostatus were compiled alongside the repertoire data. Genome-wide SNP genotypes for about 55% of the 666 donors were used in a later genetic analysis, which treated that subset as a discovery cohort. To predict cytomegalovirus infection status, the study combined high-throughput TCR immunosequencing, statistical association of individual TCRs with disease status, and machine learning. Rather than drawing on any new phenotypic data, the later analysis identified candidate immune exposures from TCR beta sequences and the way those sequences occurred across donors. HLA typing included class I and class II loci at four-digit resolution. A separate validation cohort of 90 to 150 different subjects was used in addition to the 666-subject first cohort. Across 398 genotyped donors of the cohort, an average of approximately 240,000 unique TCR beta nucleotide sequences per donor were sequenced, and roughly 17% of those sequences were non-productive. A later analysis re-analyzed previously published TCR beta repertoires from about 730 donors and added high-resolution HLA genotyping to study TCR occurrence patterns. The genetic ancestry cluster associated with self-reported Caucasian donors included 81% of the 398 genotyped donors. Every repertoire in the discovery cohort had been generated on one and the same sequencing platform. An earlier analysis of several hundred of the donors applied high-throughput TCR beta sequencing to assess whether each TCR beta V gene segment acted as functional or pseudogenic. Several DR-DQ haplotypes were handled as single units for association and clustering because linkage in the cohort was strong. The T cell repertoires of under 700 subjects were profiled by immunosequencing and related to cytomegalovirus serostatus. The number of donors typed differed by locus, with about 620-630 for A, B, C, DRB1 and DQB1, around 500 for DQA1, nearly 610 for DPA1, and about 450 for DPB1.

The library was prepared using the immunoSEQ multiplex PCR assay. The multiplex PCR relied on a mix of 60 forward primers for TCR Vbeta segments and 13 reverse primers for TCR Jbeta segments. Amplification of the CDR3 region of rearranged TCR beta genes was performed with a multiplex PCR assay on genomic DNA. The amplified TCR beta libraries were sequenced on the Illumina HiSeq System as 87-base-pair reads. Turning to the authors' computational methods: Across the 500 to 750 repertoires, a later analysis counted tens of millions of unique TCR beta chains, roughly 11 million of which were shared by at least two donors. A nearest-neighbor algorithm error-corrected the raw reads and collapsed the reads into unique sequences, merging closely related sequences to remove PCR and sequencing errors. Alignment of CDR3 sequences to IMGT reference sequences was used to assign V, D and J gene segments. Each retained sequence needed at least a six-nucleotide match to both a V gene segment and a J gene segment. A rearrangement was called productive if the CDR3 had no stop codons and remained in frame with V and J, and every other rearrangement was called non-productive. Following IMGT convention, CDR3 was defined as the stretch from the second conserved V-encoded cysteine up to the conserved J-encoded phenylalanine. In an earlier analysis of around 600 of the donors, sequences lacking an unambiguous match to a single V gene segment were excluded. An earlier analysis of a few hundred of the donors called V segments functional above 56.7% productive rearrangements and segregating when the between-donor standard deviation exceeded 5%. To diagnose cytomegalovirus status from the catalog of TCR beta chain sequences, a statistical classification framework was built. V and J gene assignment, in a later analysis, came from comparing TCR nucleotide sequences with IMGT/GENE-DB human TR gene sequences. In a later analysis, CDR3 sequences and most-parsimonious VDJ recombination scenarios were assigned using the TCRdist pipeline. A later analysis defined each TCR beta chain by its CDR3 amino acid sequence plus V-gene family, and excluded reads lacking a unique V-gene family. In a later analysis, 450 to 600 highly shared, low-generation-probability nucleotide sequences were removed to address suspected cross-contamination and a sequencing artifact. For each public chain, a later analysis derived a clonal expansion index from normalized ranks of inferred template counts within each repertoire. A later analysis computed generation probabilities with a VDJ recombination model fitted to out-of-frame rearrangements, and checked the results against IGoR. In a later analysis, TCR-TCR, TCR-HLA and TCR-CMV co-occurrence was scored with hypergeometric tests, and a repertoire-size bias correction was applied to TCR pairs. A later analysis estimated false discovery rates by permuting HLA or CMV assignments 20 times. In a later analysis, co-occurring TCRs were grouped using DBSCAN, with TCRdist sequence similarity added in when clustering inside HLA-allele-positive subsets. Repertoires with fewer than 30,000 or more than 120,000 public chains were left out of co-occurrence clustering, as were a handful of repertoires with anomalous nucleotide sharing. Not all clones reach the TCRdb copy of this immuneACCESS table, which keeps in-frame sequences only. Checked studies attribute under half of the gap to unresolved V genes and leave the rest unexplained. The V and J calls and clone size come from that table; D and trimming were worked out from the DNA. The sample table lists about 190,000 clones, 84% of them with a count of one. About 2.4% of the sample rests with the top ten.

From cysteine to phenylalanine, the CDR3 is 14 amino acids long. Only the CDR3 DNA is retained, 42 bases long and in frame from the first base. The cohort was made up of hundreds of healthy bone marrow donors. At the time of sampling, all cohort members were nominally healthy, though unrecorded immune exposures were likely present. The donor tested CMV seropositive and was one of the 289 seropositive cohort members. Every donor gave a peripheral blood sample, and the peripheral blood mononuclear cells from that sample were used for TCR beta sequencing. The Qiagen DNeasy Blood Extraction Kit was used to extract genomic DNA from the blood cell samples. Overall results and qualifications from the work: A cluster of highly shared sequence variants was judged likely to represent a technical artifact of the sequencing pipeline. In the study, roughly 160 TCR beta chains were listed as associated with cytomegalovirus. Linkage disequilibrium might explain the correlated functional status among segregating V segments, but an unknown experimental factor could not be excluded. The classifier was reported to diagnose cytomegalovirus status with high specificity and sensitivity in both the original and validation cohorts. V-gene and J-gene trimming of TCR beta chains was associated with a missense DCLRE1C variant in a later genetic analysis, and the association was replicated in an independent cohort. The authors suggested that the approach could potentially be generalized to other disease states and immunological phenotypes. In a later analysis, over 15,000 TCR beta sequences were associated with specific HLA alleles at a false discovery rate of 0.05. Most TCR sequences were observed very rarely across donors, whereas some public TCRs were present in many individuals. In an earlier analysis of some 540 of the donors, most TCR beta V segments appeared in productive rearrangements about 87% or about 30% of the time, broadly matching IMGT annotations. Presence/absence analyses assumed roughly uniform sequencing depth across donors, an assumption that may not hold. According to a later analysis, parvovirus B19, influenza, CMV and Epstein-Barr virus appeared linked to several top co-occurrence clusters. Because counts were too low, about 17 rarely observed V segments, including chromosome 9 orphons, were excluded from the earlier analysis of 587 of the donors. Some IMGT-functional V segments, including TRBV6-2 and TRBV6-3, could not be told apart with the 87-base-pair reads, so those segments were excluded. For the cohort, immune exposure information was limited to CMV serostatus. This cohort had only TCR beta chains sequenced, and the lack of alpha or paired-chain data limited which features could be detected. Strong co-occurrence of HLA alleles, especially DR and DQ, made assigning TCR associations to individual alleles difficult. Because HLA typing was unavailable for some donors at each locus, only the typed subset was used in association tests. In a later analysis, HLA-associated TCR beta chains were found to be more clonally expanded and to have lower generation probabilities than equally common non-associated chains. A later analysis found that TCR association rates varied across HLA loci, with DRB1 alleles showing the most associated TCRs and HLA-C alleles the fewest. Compared with the 666-donor mean, donors in an Asian-associated ancestry cluster had fewer N-insertions in productive TCRs, according to a later genetic analysis. Three of the identified cytomegalovirus-associated TCR beta chains were confirmed in vitro to be specific for cytomegalovirus antigens. According to a later analysis, most CMV-associated TCR beta chains appeared to be HLA-restricted, and the HLA associations seemed to be driven largely by CMV exposure. A further reported finding was that TCR beta sequences accurately predicted the HLA-A and HLA-B alleles for most subjects in the first cohort.

The rearranged segments are TRBV21-1 and TRBJ2-7; TRBD1, the table's D call, lacks a check against the DNA. TRBV21-1 is deemed a pseudogene. The sample comprised PBMCs. This TCR was recovered from a woman aged 45-60 years in good health and CMV-seropositive. CDR3 sequence: CASSKRAGSYEQYF. The DNA sequence follows: TGTGCCAGCAGCAAAAGGGCAGGGTCCTACGAGCAGTACTTC.